Below, one TCR beta chain is given with its context. Sampling of blood occurred at baseline, cycle 4 day 1, and cycle 7 day 1. Germline assignment: CDR1 SNHLY and CDR2 FYNNEI. Between the trimmed V and J ends, which lost 7 bases and 7 bases, there was a span of 11 bases. This CDR3 spans 12 amino acids. Measured with immunoSEQ multiplex PCR; TCRdb has only the in-frame clones, and not every one. The sample has 60,000 to 70,000 clones; nearly 90% are singletons. This sample was taken from a study of OX40 agonist ivuxolimab in advanced cancers. Study as a whole: Patients took ivuxolimab, an agonistic anti-OX40 (CD134) antibody.

Sequenced material: CD4+ or CD8+ T cells sorted from blood, taken in a trial of the OX40 agonist ivuxolimab. The clonotype comes from an adult with an advanced solid tumor such as melanoma, head and neck, liver or kidney cancer. J is TRBJ2-1 and V is TRBV2; no firm D call. The DNA of the CDR3 is TGTGCCAGCAATGGACCTAGAAATGAGCAGTTCTTC. It encodes CASNGPRNEQFF. Complete variable domain (other parts from reference TRBV2 and TRBJ2-1): EPEVTQTPSHQVTQMGQEVILRCVPISNHLYFYWYRQILGQKVEFLVSFYNNEISEKSEIFDDQFSVERPDGSNFTLKIRSTKLEDSAMYFCASNGPRNEQFFGPGTRLTVL.